A selection of T cell receptor beta chains follows, all from one sample in a study of CD4 and CD8 cells across lung adenocarcinoma regions. TCRdb re-derived calls from the PCR reads in MiXCR, one entry per CDR3 protein. The table lists more than 6,000 distinct CDR3 sequences, around half of them singletons, with 35% to 45% in the top ten. The sequenced sample was CD8+ T cells from the center of a lung tumor. The receptor source for this set is a male donor with lung adenocarcinoma. The CD4 and CD8 labels of this study may be unreliable. The CDR3 runs from the conserved cysteine through the conserved F or W. Each record gives: V gene, D gene, CDR3 protein. D genes are given only for firm matches.

V: TRBV12-3/TRBV12-4
D: TRBD2
CDR3: CASSSGTSGRGRETQYF

V: TRBV27
D: .
CDR3: CASSLSGELFF

V: TRBV6-1
D: .
CDR3: CALARGASSYEQFF

V: TRBV6-2/TRBV6-3
D: TRBD2
CDR3: CASSWRTSDPFGANVLTF

V: TRBV10-1
D: .
CDR3: CASSDGGSGTGELFF

V: TRBV6-5
D: .
CDR3: CASMLTSNYGYTF

V: TRBV6-5
D: TRBD2
CDR3: CASSYSTSGHNEQLF

V: TRBV10-2
D: .
CDR3: CASSSTGEQFF

V: TRBV6-2/TRBV6-3
D: .
CDR3: CASSLTRRYTDTQYF

V: TRBV27
D: .
CDR3: CAGGIGGRGAETQYF

V: TRBV10-3
D: .
CDR3: CATGRGVSYNEQYF

V: TRBV6-1
D: .
CDR3: CASSGGILSDF

V: TRBV10-3
D: .
CDR3: CAIRPGLVNTGTQFF

V: TRBV6-1
D: .
CDR3: CASSRAAMNTETQYF

V: TRBV10-1
D: TRBD2
CDR3: CASSERLAEETQYF

V: TRBV6-5
D: TRBD2
CDR3: CASSYLWREGRSGELFF

V: TRBV6-5
D: .
CDR3: CASSYSPETYEQYF

V: TRBV6-5
D: .
CDR3: CASSYSLGADTQYF

V: TRBV11-3
D: .
CDR3: CASSLGAVQETQYF

V: TRBV6-1
D: TRBD1
CDR3: CASSPGQGGQYF

V: TRBV6-5
D: TRBD1
CDR3: CASSYGISGTGKLFF

V: TRBV6-5
D: .
CDR3: CASSRKRVDSGPLNEQFF

V: TRBV27
D: .
CDR3: CASSLGADWAETQYF

V: TRBV6-1
D: TRBD1
CDR3: CASGKQTEDVSTGALYF

V: TRBV6-4
D: .
CDR3: CASSAGENNEQFF

V: TRBV6-5
D: .
CDR3: CASSYGDSGRFGKDTQYF

V: TRBV6-5
D: .
CDR3: CASSYRRGYEQFF

V: TRBV6-5
D: .
CDR3: CASSYGFGGGPNNSPLHF

V: TRBV10-2
D: TRBD2
CDR3: CASTVAGGNTGELFF

V: TRBV27
D: .
CDR3: CASSLGVSDNQPQHF

V: TRBV27
D: .
CDR3: CARGPGARDKDTQYF

V: TRBV6-1
D: .
CDR3: CASSVGTNYEQYF

V: TRBV6-1
D: TRBD2
CDR3: CASNLAGAGDEQYF

V: TRBV27
D: .
CDR3: CASSSRLARGKETQYF

V: TRBV6-1
D: .
CDR3: CASTLLGGQETQYF

V: TRBV27
D: TRBD2
CDR3: CASRGSGRANNEQFF

V: TRBV6-1
D: TRBD1
CDR3: CASTIKGAGEQFF

V: TRBV11-2
D: .
CDR3: CASSFPSISDEQFF

V: TRBV7-2
D: .
CDR3: CASSPPGGREQYF

V: TRBV19
D: .
CDR3: CASSIVAPLGAKETQYF

V: TRBV6-5
D: .
CDR3: CASSFSGRGQETQYF